These 29 T cell receptor beta chains were all obtained from the same sample, sequenced in a study of graft-versus-host responses after intestinal transplantation. The data were produced by immunoSEQ multiplex PCR, yet TCRdb's version contains in-frame clones alone and is incomplete. The sample lists about 21,000 clones; 35% to 50% were seen once. Researchers placed around 200,000 CFSE-labeled responder cells in culture with around 200,000 irradiated, violet-dye-labeled stimulator cells. The specimen comprised alloreactive CD8+ T cells from a mixed lymphocyte reaction culture, sampled before intestinal transplant. Specified subset: CFSE-low proliferating T cells sorted from roughly 6-day pre-transplant mixed lymphocyte reaction (GvH or HvG direction). The receptors shown here come from a human patient who received an intestinal transplant.

This clone was counted a few times. The chain couples TRBV7-9 to TRBJ2-5; TRBD2 matches 12 bases. Germline V gene sequence: CDR1 SEHNR, CDR2 FQNEAQ (reference sequence). Trimming cost V 0 bases and J 5 bases; bases outside gene matches: 1. This CDR3 region has 15 residues. CDR3 in amino acids: CASSLAGTSGETQYF. CDR3 nucleotides: TGTGCCAGCAGCTTAGCGGGGACTAGCGGGGAGACCCAGTACTTC.

The CDR3 coding sequence is TGTGCCAGCAGCCCTAACTGGGGGACCCCGAACACTGAAGCTTTCTTT. Translation: CASSPNWGTPNTEAFF. The J gene is TRBJ1-1, the V gene TRBV14; D is possibly TRBD1 (5 bases). Trimming stripped 4 bases from V and 1 base from J, with 16 bases between. Germline loops: CDR1 SGHDN, CDR2 FVKESK. The CDR3 sequence is 16 residues long.

The J gene is TRBJ1-1, the V gene TRBV18; 7 bases fit TRBD1. The CDR3 contains 16 residues. Germline CDR1 KGHSH, CDR2 LQKENI. With V trimmed by 2 bases and J by 1 base, 7 bases remained unmatched. The CDR3 loop is CASSPSLAGGNTEAFF. The CDR3 coding sequence is TGTGCCAGCTCACCATCCCTGGCAGGGGGGAACACTGAAGCTTTCTTT. The complete variable domain, with remaining parts taken from reference TRBV18 and TRBJ1-1, reads NAGVMQNPRHLVRRRGQEARLRCSPMKGHSHVYWYRQLPEEGLKFMVYLQKENIIDESGMPKERFSAEFPKEGPSILRIQQVVRGDSAAYFCASSPSLAGGNTEAFFGQGTRLTVV.

The rearrangement uses TRBV27 and TRBJ2-7; 9 bases line up with TRBD2. Germline-derived CDR1 and CDR2 are MNHEY and SMNVEV (reference sequence). V lost 3 bases to trimming and J lost 4 bases; unmatched junction nucleotides: 7. The CDR3 is 15 amino acids. DNA for the CDR3: TGTGCCAGCAGTTTCGGCCTAGCGGGATTGTACGAGCAGTACTTC. Its protein is CASSFGLAGLYEQYF.

This chain connects TRBV5-6 to TRBJ2-7; 7 bases agree with TRBD2. The J segment lost 2 bases and the V segment lost 0 bases, leaving 2 bases of the junction unmatched. The V gene's germline CDR1 is SGHDT and CDR2 YYEEEE. CDR3 size: 14 residues. For the CDR3, the DNA is TGTGCCAGCAGCTTGGAACTAGCGACCTACGAGCAGTACTTC. Its protein is CASSLELATYEQYF.

The chain couples TRBV6-5 to TRBJ2-7; the match to TRBD2 covers 9 bases. The length of the CDR3 is 15 residues. CDR1 is MNHEY, CDR2 SVGAGI, per germline. Losses at the gene ends were 5 bases for V and 2 bases for J; bases not matched to a gene: 7. This CDR3 is CASSLRLAVTYEQYF. The CDR3 DNA reads as TGTGCCAGCAGTCTCCGACTAGCGGTAACCTACGAGCAGTACTTC.

This clone was detected a few times. The chain carries TRBV6-1 and TRBJ2-7, with D possibly matching TRBD1 (6 bases). The V gene's germline CDR1 is MNHNS and CDR2 SASEGT. The germline V and J ends were trimmed by 6 bases and 0 bases, with 15 bases remaining between them. CDR3 length: 15 residues. The CDR3, as DNA: TGTGCCAGCAGGGGGGTTTGGACAGCCTCCTACGAGCAGTACTTC. Its protein is CASRGVWTASYEQYF.

The chain combines TRBV19 with TRBJ2-1, with TRBD2 matching over 14 bases. V was pared by 3 bases and J by 5 bases, with 3 bases of the junction left unmatched. CDR1 and CDR2 from the germline V gene are LNHDA and SQIVND (reference sequence). The CDR3 consists of 16 residues. The CDR3 nucleotides read TGTGCCAGTAGTATCCGACTAGCGGGAGGGCACAATGAGCAGTTCTTC. Amino acids: CASSIRLAGGHNEQFF.

This clone is categorized as medium-sized (0.01 to 0.1%). The chain carries TRBV21-1 and TRBJ1-2. TRBV21-1 is shown as a pseudogene. The CDR3 runs 11 residues. CDR3 bases: TGTGCCTCCGTAGGCAGCTATGGCTACACCTTC. Its protein product is CASVGSYGYTF.

The rearrangement links TRBV4-1 to TRBJ1-5; no clear D. The ends were cut back, 1 base at V and 1 base at J, with 2 bases in the middle. The CDR3 runs to 13 residues. Germline V lookup: CDR1 MGHRA, CDR2 YSYEKL. CDR3: CASSQVSNQPQHF. CDR3 DNA sequence: TGCGCCAGCAGCCAAGTGAGCAATCAGCCCCAGCATTTT.

This sequence joins TRBV7-9 and TRBJ1-1; no reliable D call. Trimming pared 2 bases from V and 0 bases from J, leaving 7 bases between. Germline lookup yields CDR1 SEHNR and CDR2 FQNEAQ (reference sequence). The CDR3 contains 14 residues. The chain's CDR3 is CASSLKQVNTEAFF. The CDR3 nucleotides are TGTGCCAGCAGCTTAAAACAAGTGAACACTGAAGCTTTCTTT. The entire variable domain, with the rest obtained from reference TRBV7-9 and TRBJ1-1, is as follows: DTGVSQNPRHKITKRGQNVTFRCDPISEHNRLYWYRQTLGQGPEFLTYFQNEAQLEKSRLLSDRFSAERPKGSFSTLEIQRTEQGDSAMYLCASSLKQVNTEAFFGQGTRLTVV.

The rearrangement links TRBV7-9 to TRBJ2-7; D unresolved. Germline values: CDR1 SEHNR, CDR2 FQNEAQ (reference sequence). V dropped 4 bases and J dropped 2 bases, with 12 bases sitting between them. This CDR3 comprises 14 residues. CDR3 nucleotides: TGTGCCAGCAGCTCCATCACATTGGCCTACGAGCAGTACTTC. Translating it yields CASSSITLAYEQYF.

There are a few counts of this clone. The rearrangement uses TRBV7-3 and TRBJ1-3; no reliable D call. The CDR3 consists of 18 residues. Germline V gene sequence: CDR1 SGHTA, CDR2 FQGTGA. Trimming cost V 2 bases and J 0 bases, with 17 bases left between them. Here the CDR3 reads CASSLVVTIRDSGNTIYF. The CDR3 bases are TGTGCCAGCAGCTTAGTTGTGACAATCCGTGACTCTGGAAACACCATATATTTT.

This clone has only one observation. The chain combines TRBV4-1 with TRBJ2-1; 13 bases fit TRBD2. The CDR3 is 21 residues long. The germline V gene has CDR1 MGHRA and CDR2 YSYEKL. Trimming took 2 bases from V and 9 from J; bases not matched to a gene: 22. The CDR3 nucleotides are TGCGCCAGCAGCCAAAGTGATGGACTAGCGGGAGAAAATGATCTAAGAGGTGAGCAGTTCTTC. This encodes CASSQSDGLAGENDLRGEQFF.

This clone was counted only a few times. The CDR3 sequence: CSVETTGQGQFF. CDR3 DNA sequence: TGCAGCGTTGAAACTACAGGACAGGGGCAGTTCTTC. The chain recombines TRBV29-1 with TRBJ2-1; 8 nucleotides align to TRBD1. The CDR3 runs 12 residues. J lost 12 bases, V lost 2 bases, and 6 bases had no gene match. Germline values: CDR1 SQVTM, CDR2 ANQGSEA.

V and J are TRBV9 and TRBJ2-3; 10 positions agree with TRBD2. The CDR3 totals 16 residues. CDR1 SGDLS and CDR2 YYNGEE come from the germline V gene. V gave up 2 bases and J gave up 5 bases; unmatched junction bases: 8. The chain's CDR3 is CASSVHRVAGGDTQYF. The CDR3 DNA is TGTGCCAGCAGCGTCCATCGGGTAGCGGGGGGAGATACGCAGTATTTT.

The V and J genes are TRBV7-9 and TRBJ2-4; D is perhaps TRBD1 (6 bases). V gave up 5 bases and J gave up 7 bases, with 12 bases separating them. The CDR3 totals 13 residues. Per germline, CDR1 SEHNR and CDR2 FQNEAQ (reference sequence). CDR3 sequence: CASSPGGLNIQYF. DNA of the CDR3: TGTGCCAGCAGCCCTGGGGGCCTTAACATTCAGTACTTC.

This clone has more than one count but fewer than ten. V and J are TRBV10-2 and TRBJ2-5, with D uncertain. CDR1 is WSHSY, CDR2 SAAADI, per germline. V dropped 4 bases and J dropped 5 bases, with 14 bases sitting between them. The CDR3 runs 14 residues. In DNA, the CDR3 is TGCGCCAGCAGTGTAGTGACTCTCCAGGAGACCCAGTACTTC. Encoded protein: CASSVVTLQETQYF.

This clone was picked up a small number of times. This sequence joins TRBV6-6 and TRBJ2-7; possible D gene TRBD2, 5 bases. This CDR3 has 14 residues. The germline V and J ends were trimmed by 0 bases and 3 bases, with 9 bases remaining between them. Germline values: CDR1 MNHNY, CDR2 SVGAGI (reference sequence). The DNA of the CDR3 is TGTGCCAGCAGTTACTCTACCGGGATCTACGAGCAGTACTTC. Protein product: CASSYSTGIYEQYF.

The V gene is TRBV21-1, the J gene TRBJ2-1; TRBD2, the D gene given by the table, was not confirmed from the DNA. TRBV21-1 is a recognized pseudogene. The CDR3 contains 13 residues. The DNA for the CDR3 is TGTGCCAGCAGCAAAGTTAACGGAGGAGAGCAGTTCTTC. This sequence encodes CASSKVNGGEQFF.

This chain connects TRBV28 to TRBJ2-7; D remains ambiguous. The V and J ends lost 1 base and 2 bases respectively, with 6 bases between them. Germline CDR1 is MDHEN and CDR2 is SYDVKM. There are 13 residues in the CDR3. The chain's CDR3 is CASSLFVTYEQYF. CDR3 DNA sequence: TGTGCCAGCAGTTTATTCGTGACCTACGAGCAGTACTTC.

V gene TRBV19 combines with J gene TRBJ2-1; 10 bases are a match to TRBD2. Germline-derived CDR1 and CDR2 are LNHDA and SQIVND (reference sequence). V dropped 3 bases and J dropped 4; count of bases not matched to a gene: 3. The CDR3 sequence is 15 residues long. CDR3 residues: CASSIQREGYNEQFF. DNA of the CDR3: TGTGCCAGTAGTATTCAGCGGGAGGGTTACAATGAGCAGTTCTTC.

DNA for the CDR3: TGTGCCAGCAGCTCGGGACAGGGAGGCGAGCAGTACTTC. Residues: CASSSGQGGEQYF. The V and J genes are TRBV9 and TRBJ2-7; 9 bases fit TRBD1. Germline CDR1 and CDR2: SGDLS and YYNGEE. This CDR3 has 13 amino acids. The V gene end was trimmed by 4 bases and the J gene end by 6 bases; junction bases not matched to a gene: 5.

The sample holds a few counts of this clone. The chain employs TRBV6-1 and TRBJ1-2, with D maybe TRBD1 (5 bases). Germline CDR1 is MNHNS and CDR2 is SASEGT. The CDR3 sequence is 12 residues long. Trimming shortened V by 7 bases and J by 5 bases, and 11 bases separated the two germline ends. Written as DNA, the CDR3 is TGTGCCAGCAAATTAAGGGGATATGGCTACACCTTC. It encodes CASKLRGYGYTF.

This clone ranks as medium-sized. This CDR3 is CASSPGFYGYTF. The CDR3 DNA reads as TGTGCCAGCTCCCCGGGTTTTTATGGCTACACCTTC. The chain has TRBV28 and TRBJ1-2; no reliable D call. V was trimmed by 8 bases and J by 5 bases, leaving 12 bases between them. The CDR3 loop spans 12 amino acids. Germline V gene data show CDR1 as MDHEN and CDR2 as SYDVKM.

This clone is labeled as medium-sized. J is TRBJ2-2 and V is TRBV5-1; 8 bases are shared with TRBD1. The V gene's germline CDR1 is SGHRS and CDR2 YFSETQ. V shed 7 bases and J 6 bases; nucleotides not matched to a gene: 8. The CDR3 covers 14 residues. CDR3 bases: TGCGCCAGCCATGGACAGGGTACACCCGGGGAGCTGTTTTTT. Protein product: CASHGQGTPGELFF. Variable domain in full (rest from reference TRBV5-1 and TRBJ2-2): KAGVTQTPRYLIKTRGQQVTLSCSPISGHRSVSWYQQTPGQGLQFLFEYFSETQRNKGNFPGRFSGRQFSNSRSEMNVSTLELGDSALYLCASHGQGTPGELFFGEGSRLTVL.

The J gene is TRBJ1-5, the V gene TRBV6-5; no reliable D call. Germline V gene lookup returns CDR1 MNHEY and CDR2 SVGAGI. Between the trimmed V and J ends, which lost 10 bases and 0 bases, there was a span of 13 bases. The CDR3 sequence is 14 residues long. The CDR3 is CATRPFYSNQPQHF. CDR3 DNA sequence: TGTGCCACCAGACCGTTCTATAGCAATCAGCCCCAGCATTTT.

The CDR3, as DNA: TGTGCCAGCAGCTTAAGGGGGGGGCTAGCGGGAGATACGCAGTATTTT. Translating it yields CASSLRGGLAGDTQYF. The chain joins TRBV7-9 to TRBJ2-3, with 8 bases lining up with TRBD2. V lost 2 bases to trimming and J lost 5 bases; unmatched junction nucleotides: 9. Germline V lookup: CDR1 SEHNR, CDR2 FQNEAQ (reference sequence). The CDR3 is 16 residues long.

This clone is termed medium-sized (0.01 to 0.1%). V and J are TRBV6-5 and TRBJ2-2; D is ambiguous. CDR3 size: 13 residues. Germline CDR1 is MNHEY and CDR2 is SVGAGI. Trimming took 7 bases from V and 4 from J, leaving 10 bases between them. The CDR3 DNA follows: TGTGCCAGCAAACGGACCTCCACCGGGGAGCTGTTTTTT. This sequence encodes CASKRTSTGELFF.